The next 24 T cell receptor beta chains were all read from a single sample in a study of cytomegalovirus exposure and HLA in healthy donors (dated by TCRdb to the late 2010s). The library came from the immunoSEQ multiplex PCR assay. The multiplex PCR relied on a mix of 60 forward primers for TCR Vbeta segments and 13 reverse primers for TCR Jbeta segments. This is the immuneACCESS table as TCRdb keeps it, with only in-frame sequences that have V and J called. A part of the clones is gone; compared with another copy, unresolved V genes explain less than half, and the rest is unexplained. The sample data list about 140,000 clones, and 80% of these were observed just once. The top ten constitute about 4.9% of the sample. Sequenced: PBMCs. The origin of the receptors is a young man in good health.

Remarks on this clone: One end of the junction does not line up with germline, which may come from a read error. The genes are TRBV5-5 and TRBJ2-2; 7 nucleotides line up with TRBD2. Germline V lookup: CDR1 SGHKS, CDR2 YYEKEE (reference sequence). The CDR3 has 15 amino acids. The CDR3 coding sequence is TGTGCCAGCAGCACTCCTAGCGGCGGCACCGGGAAGCTGTTTTTT. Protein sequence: CASSTPSGGTGKLFF.

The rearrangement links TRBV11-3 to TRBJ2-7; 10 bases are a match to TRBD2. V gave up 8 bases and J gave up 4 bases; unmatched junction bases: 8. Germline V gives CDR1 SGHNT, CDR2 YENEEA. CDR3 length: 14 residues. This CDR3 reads CASSTGTSEYEQYF. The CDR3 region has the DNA TGTGCCAGCTCCACCGGGACTAGCGAGTACGAGCAGTACTTC.

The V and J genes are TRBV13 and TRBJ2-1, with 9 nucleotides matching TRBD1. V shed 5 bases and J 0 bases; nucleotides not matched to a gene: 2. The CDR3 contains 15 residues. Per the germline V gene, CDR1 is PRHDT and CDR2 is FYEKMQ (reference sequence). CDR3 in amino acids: CASSLGQGSYNEQFF. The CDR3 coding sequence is TGTGCCAGCAGCCTGGGACAGGGCTCCTACAATGAGCAGTTCTTC.

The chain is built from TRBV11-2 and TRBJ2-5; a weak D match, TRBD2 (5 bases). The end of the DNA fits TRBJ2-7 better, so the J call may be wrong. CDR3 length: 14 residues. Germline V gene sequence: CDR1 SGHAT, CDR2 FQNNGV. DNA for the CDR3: TGTGCCAGCAGCTTCCCTACCGGCGAGGGCGAGCAGTACTTC. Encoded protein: CASSFPTGEGEQYF.

The CDR3 sequence is CAWSPSGLAGDEQFF. In DNA, the CDR3 is TGTGCCTGGAGCCCTTCGGGACTAGCGGGTGATGAGCAGTTCTTC. The chain carries TRBV30 and TRBJ2-1; 12 bases are shared with TRBD2. V gave up 3 bases and J gave up 8 bases; unmatched junction bases: 8. CDR1 GTSNPN and CDR2 SVGIG come from the germline V gene (reference sequence). This CDR3 comprises 15 residues.

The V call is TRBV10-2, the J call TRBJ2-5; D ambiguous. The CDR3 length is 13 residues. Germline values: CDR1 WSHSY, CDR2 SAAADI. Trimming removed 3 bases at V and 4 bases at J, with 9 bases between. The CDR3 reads CASSETGGETQYF. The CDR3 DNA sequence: TGCGCCAGCAGTGAAACCGGTGGAGAGACCCAGTACTTC.

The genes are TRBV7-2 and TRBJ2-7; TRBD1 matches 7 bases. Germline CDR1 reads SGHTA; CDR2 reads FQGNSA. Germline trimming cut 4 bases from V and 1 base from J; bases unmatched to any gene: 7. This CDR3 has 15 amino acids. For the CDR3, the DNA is TGTGCCAGCAGCTACCCCGGGACAGCTTCCTACGAGCAGTACTTC. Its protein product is CASSYPGTASYEQYF.

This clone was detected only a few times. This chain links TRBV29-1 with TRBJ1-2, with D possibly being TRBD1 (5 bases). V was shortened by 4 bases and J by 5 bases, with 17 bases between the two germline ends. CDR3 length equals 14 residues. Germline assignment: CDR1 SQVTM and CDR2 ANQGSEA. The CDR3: CSVGGAGGGYGYTF. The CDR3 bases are TGCAGCGTTGGAGGGGCGGGGGGGGGTTATGGCTACACCTTC.

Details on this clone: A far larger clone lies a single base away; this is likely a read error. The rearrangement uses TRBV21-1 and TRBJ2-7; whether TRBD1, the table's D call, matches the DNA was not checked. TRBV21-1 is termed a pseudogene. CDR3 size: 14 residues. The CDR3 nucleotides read TGTGCCAGCAGCTCTGGACAGGGGGGCTACGAGCAGTACTTC. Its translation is CASSSGQGGYEQYF.

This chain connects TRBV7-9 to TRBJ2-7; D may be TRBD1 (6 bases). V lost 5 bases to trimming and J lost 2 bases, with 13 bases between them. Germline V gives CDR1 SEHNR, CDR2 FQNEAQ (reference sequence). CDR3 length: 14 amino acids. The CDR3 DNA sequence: TGTGCCAGCAGCCCAGGGGAAGGAACCTACGAGCAGTACTTC. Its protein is CASSPGEGTYEQYF.

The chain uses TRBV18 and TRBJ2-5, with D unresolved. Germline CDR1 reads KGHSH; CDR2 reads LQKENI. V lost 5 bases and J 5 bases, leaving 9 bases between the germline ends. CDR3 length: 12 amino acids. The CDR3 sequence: CASSARRETQYF. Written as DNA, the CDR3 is TGTGCCAGCTCAGCCCGCCGGGAGACCCAGTACTTC.

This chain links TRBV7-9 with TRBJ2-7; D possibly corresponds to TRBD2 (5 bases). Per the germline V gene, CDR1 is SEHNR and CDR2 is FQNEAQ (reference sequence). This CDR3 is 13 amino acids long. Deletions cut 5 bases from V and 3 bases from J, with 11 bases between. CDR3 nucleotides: TGTGCCAGCAGCCCTGCTGGGAGCTACGAGCAGTACTTC. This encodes CASSPAGSYEQYF. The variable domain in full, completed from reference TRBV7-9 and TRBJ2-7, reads DTGVSQNPRHKITKRGQNVTFRCDPISEHNRLYWYRQTLGQGPEFLTYFQNEAQLEKSRLLSDRFSAERPKGSFSTLEIQRTEQGDSAMYLCASSPAGSYEQYFGPGTRLTVT.

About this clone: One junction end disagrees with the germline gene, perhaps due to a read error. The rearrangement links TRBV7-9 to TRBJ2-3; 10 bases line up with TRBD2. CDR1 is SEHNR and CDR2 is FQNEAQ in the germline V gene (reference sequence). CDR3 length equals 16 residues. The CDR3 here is CSSSPRVAGGGDTQYF. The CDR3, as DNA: TGTTCCAGCAGCCCCAGGGTAGCGGGAGGAGGAGATACGCAGTATTTT.

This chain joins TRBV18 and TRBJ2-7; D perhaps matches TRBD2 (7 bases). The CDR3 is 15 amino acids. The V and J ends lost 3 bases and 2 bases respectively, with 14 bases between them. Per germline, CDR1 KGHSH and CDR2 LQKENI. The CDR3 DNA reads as TGTGCCAGCTCACCGAGGAGGGGGGGGACCTACGAGCAGTACTTC. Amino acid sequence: CASSPRRGGTYEQYF.

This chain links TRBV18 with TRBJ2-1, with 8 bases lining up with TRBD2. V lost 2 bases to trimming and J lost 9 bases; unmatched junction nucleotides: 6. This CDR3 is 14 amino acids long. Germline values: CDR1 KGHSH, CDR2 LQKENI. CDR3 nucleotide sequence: TGTGCCAGCTCACCAGTAGCGGGAAGTAGTGAGCAGTTCTTC. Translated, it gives CASSPVAGSSEQFF.

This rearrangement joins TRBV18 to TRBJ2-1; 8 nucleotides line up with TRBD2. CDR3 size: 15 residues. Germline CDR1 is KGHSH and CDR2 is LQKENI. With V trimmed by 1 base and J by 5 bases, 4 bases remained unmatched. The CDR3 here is CASSPLGRGDNEQFF. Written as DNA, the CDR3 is TGTGCCAGCTCACCACTCGGGAGGGGAGACAATGAGCAGTTCTTC.

Here the CDR3 DNA reads TGTGCCAGCTACATATCGGAGGTTGGGTACGAGCAGTACTTC. It specifies CASYISEVGYEQYF. V usage is TRBV9 and J usage is TRBJ2-7; D is perhaps TRBD2 (5 bases). The CDR3 loop spans 14 amino acids. Trimming removed 7 bases at V and 4 bases at J, with 18 bases between. Germline V gives CDR1 SGDLS, CDR2 YYNGEE.

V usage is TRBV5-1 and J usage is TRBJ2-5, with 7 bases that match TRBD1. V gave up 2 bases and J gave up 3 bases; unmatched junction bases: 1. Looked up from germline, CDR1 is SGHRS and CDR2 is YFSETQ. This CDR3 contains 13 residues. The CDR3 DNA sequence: TGCGCCAGCAGCTTAGGGACAGAAGAGACCCAGTACTTC. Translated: CASSLGTEETQYF.

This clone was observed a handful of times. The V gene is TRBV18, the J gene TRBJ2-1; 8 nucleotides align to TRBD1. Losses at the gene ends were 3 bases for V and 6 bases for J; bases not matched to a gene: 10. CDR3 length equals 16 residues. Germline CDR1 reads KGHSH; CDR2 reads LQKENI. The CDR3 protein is CASSPPGQAASNEQFF. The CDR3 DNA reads TGTGCCAGCTCACCTCCGGGACAGGCGGCTTCCAATGAGCAGTTCTTC.

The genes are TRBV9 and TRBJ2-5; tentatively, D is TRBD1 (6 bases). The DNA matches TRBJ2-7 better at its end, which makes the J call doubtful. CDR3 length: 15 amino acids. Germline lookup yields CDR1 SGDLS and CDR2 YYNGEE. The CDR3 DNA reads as TGTGCCAGCAGCGTGGGCACAGGAAGAGGGGGCGAGCAGTACTTC. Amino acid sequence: CASSVGTGRGGEQYF.

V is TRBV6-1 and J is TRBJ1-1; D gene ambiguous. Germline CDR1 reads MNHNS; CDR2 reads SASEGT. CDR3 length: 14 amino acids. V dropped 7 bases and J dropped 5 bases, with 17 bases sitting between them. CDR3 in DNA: TGTGCCAGCACCGAACCCCGGAGGGTGACTGAAGCTTTCTTT. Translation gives CASTEPRRVTEAFF.

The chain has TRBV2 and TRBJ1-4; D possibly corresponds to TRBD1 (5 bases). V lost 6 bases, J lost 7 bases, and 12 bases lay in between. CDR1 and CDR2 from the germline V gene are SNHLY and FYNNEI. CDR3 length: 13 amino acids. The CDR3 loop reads CASRPAGGEKLFF. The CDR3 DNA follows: TGTGCCAGCAGGCCGGCCGGGGGTGAAAAACTGTTTTTT.

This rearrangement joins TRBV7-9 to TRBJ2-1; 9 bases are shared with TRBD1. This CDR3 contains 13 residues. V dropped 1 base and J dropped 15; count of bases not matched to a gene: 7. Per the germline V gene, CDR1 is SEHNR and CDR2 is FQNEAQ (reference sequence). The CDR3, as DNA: TGTGCCAGCAGCTTAGTGGGGGGACAGGGCCTGTTCTTC. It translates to CASSLVGGQGLFF.

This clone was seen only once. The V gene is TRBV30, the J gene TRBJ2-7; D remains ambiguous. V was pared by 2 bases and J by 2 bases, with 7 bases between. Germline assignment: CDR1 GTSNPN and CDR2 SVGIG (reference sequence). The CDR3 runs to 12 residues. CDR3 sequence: CAWSTRPYEQYF. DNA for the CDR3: TGTGCCTGGAGTACACGCCCCTACGAGCAGTACTTC. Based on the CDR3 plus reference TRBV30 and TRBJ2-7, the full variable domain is SQTIHQWPATLVQPVGSPLSLECTVEGTSNPNLYWYRQAAGRGLQLLFYSVGIGQISSEVPQNLSASRPQDRQFILSSKKLLLSDSGFYLCAWSTRPYEQYFGPGTRLTVT.